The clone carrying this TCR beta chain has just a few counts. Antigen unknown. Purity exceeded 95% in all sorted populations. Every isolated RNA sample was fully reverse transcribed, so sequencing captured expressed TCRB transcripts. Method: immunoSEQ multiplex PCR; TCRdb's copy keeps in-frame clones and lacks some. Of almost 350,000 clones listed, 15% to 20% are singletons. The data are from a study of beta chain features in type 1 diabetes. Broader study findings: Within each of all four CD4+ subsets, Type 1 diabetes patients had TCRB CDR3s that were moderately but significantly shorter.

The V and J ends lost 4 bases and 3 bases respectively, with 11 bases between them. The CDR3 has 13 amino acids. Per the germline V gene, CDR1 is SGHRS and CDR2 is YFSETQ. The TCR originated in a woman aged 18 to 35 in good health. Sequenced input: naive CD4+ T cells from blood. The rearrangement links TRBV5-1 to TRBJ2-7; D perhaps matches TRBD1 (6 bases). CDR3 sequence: CASSPRGIYEQYF. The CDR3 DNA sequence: TGCGCCAGCAGCCCGAGGGGGATCTACGAGCAGTACTTC.